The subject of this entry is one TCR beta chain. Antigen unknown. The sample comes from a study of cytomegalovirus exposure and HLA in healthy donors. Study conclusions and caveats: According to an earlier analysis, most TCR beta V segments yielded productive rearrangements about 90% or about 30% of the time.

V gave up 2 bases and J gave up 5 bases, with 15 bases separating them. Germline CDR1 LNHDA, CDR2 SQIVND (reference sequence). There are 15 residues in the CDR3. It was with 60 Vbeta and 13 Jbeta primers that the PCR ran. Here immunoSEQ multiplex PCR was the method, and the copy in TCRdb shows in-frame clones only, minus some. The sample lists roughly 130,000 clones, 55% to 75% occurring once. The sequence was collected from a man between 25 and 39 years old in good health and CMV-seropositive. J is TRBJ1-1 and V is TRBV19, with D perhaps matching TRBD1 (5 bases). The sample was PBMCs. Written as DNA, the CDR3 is TGTGCCAGTAGTATAATTGGGGCTTATGGGACTGAAGCTTTCTTT. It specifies CASSIIGAYGTEAFF.